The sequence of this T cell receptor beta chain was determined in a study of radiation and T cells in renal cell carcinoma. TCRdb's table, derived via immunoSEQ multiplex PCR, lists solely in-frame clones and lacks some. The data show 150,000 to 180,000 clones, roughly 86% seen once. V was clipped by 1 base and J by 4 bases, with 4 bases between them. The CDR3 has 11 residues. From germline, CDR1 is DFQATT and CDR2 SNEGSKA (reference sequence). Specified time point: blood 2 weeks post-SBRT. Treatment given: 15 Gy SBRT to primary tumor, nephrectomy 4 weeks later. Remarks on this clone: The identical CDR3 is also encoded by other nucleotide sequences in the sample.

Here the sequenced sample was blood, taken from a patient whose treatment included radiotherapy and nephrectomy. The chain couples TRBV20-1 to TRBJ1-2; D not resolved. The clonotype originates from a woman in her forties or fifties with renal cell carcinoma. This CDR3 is CSARVGYGYTF. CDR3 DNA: TGCAGTGCTAGAGTCGGCTATGGCTACACCTTC.